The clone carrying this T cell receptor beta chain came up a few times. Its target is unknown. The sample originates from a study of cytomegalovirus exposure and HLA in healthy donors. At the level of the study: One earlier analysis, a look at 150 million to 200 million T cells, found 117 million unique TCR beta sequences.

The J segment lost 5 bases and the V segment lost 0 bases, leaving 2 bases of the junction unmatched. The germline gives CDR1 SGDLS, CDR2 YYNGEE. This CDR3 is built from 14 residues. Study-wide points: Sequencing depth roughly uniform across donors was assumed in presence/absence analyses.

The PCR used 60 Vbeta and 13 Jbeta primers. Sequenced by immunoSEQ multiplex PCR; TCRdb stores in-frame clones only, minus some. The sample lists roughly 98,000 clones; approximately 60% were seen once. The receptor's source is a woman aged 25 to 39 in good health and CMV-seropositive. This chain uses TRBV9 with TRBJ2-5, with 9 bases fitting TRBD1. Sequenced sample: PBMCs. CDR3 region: CASSVAGTGETQYF. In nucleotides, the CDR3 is TGTGCCAGCAGCGTAGCCGGGACAGGGGAGACCCAGTACTTC.